This T cell receptor (beta chain) was observed in a study of cytotoxic CD8 clonotypes in ibrutinib-treated CLL. Study at large: Of a cohort that held 10 to 12 relapsed/refractory and fewer than 16 treatment-naive patients, 17 to 18 were IGHV unmutated. Partial responses numbered some 24 and complete responses 2; after a median around 68 months, roughly 14 stayed remitted and some twelve progressed.

The germline V gene encodes CDR1 SSHAT and CDR2 FNYEAQ (reference sequence). The CDR3 runs to 15 residues. Study-wide results and caveats: Public clonotypes occurred uncommonly; on treatment, they contracted or remained stable. Baseline values of clonality outstripped age-matched healthy donors and followed circulating CD8+ T-cell counts.

Assay used: immunoSEQ multiplex PCR; TCRdb lists only in-frame clones, some missing. The table records nearly 50,000 clones, more than 55% of them present only once. In the case of this clone: The target antigen is unknown. Germline and junction disagree at one end, which may indicate a read error. Other DNA sequences in this specimen translate into the identical CDR3.

This rearrangement joins TRBV7-7 to TRBJ1-2, with 7 bases aligning to TRBD1. The sample was PBMCs, taken after 24 months of ibrutinib treatment. The sequence was obtained from a human donor with chronic lymphocytic leukemia. The chain's CDR3 is CASSQAPGTVDSYTF. The CDR3 nucleotides read TGCGCCAGCAGCCAAGCCCCGGGGACAGTAGATAGCTACACCTTC.